Presented here are 30 T cell receptor beta chains from one specimen sequenced in a study of PD-L1 blockade in urothelial cancer (dated by TCRdb to about 2017). Libraries came from the immunoSEQ multiplex PCR assay. Imported from immuneACCESS, the table was reduced by TCRdb to in-frame sequences with V and J called. These copies leave out some clones; in studies compared against another copy, an unresolved V gene accounts for under half, and the cause of the remainder is not known. The table for this sample lists roughly 56,000 clones; roughly 82% of them were counted only once. Jointly, the top ten make up almost 4.5% of the sample. This sample comprised PBMCs, obtained around atezolizumab (anti-PD-L1) treatment. Receptor source: a man in his 70s with urothelial cancer.

The chain has TRBV19 and TRBJ1-5; TRBD1 aligns across 8 bases. CDR3 length: 14 residues. CDR1 and CDR2 from the germline V gene are LNHDA and SQIVND (reference sequence). J gave up 7 bases and V 2 bases, and 4 bases lay outside the gene matches. CDR3 sequence reads: CASSIQGAEQPQHF. CDR3 DNA: TGTGCCAGTAGTATACAGGGGGCGGAACAGCCCCAGCATTTT.

The rearrangement uses TRBV6-5 and TRBJ1-5; no reliable D call. The V end was cut by 8 bases, the J end by 1 base, with 9 bases between. The CDR3 loop spans 13 amino acids. Looked up from germline, CDR1 is MNHEY and CDR2 is SVGAGI. Here the CDR3 reads CASQEQSNQPQHF. The CDR3 DNA is TGTGCCAGCCAAGAACAGAGCAATCAGCCCCAGCATTTT.

Regarding this clone: Being one base from a much bigger clone, this may be a read error. This sequence joins TRBV11-2 and TRBJ2-5, with TRBD2 matching 11 bases. The CDR3 is made up of 15 amino acids. Germline V CDR1 and CDR2: SGHAT, FQNNGV. V gave up 5 bases and J gave up 2 bases; unmatched junction bases: 4. CDR3 sequence: CASSTGTSGQETQYF. DNA of the CDR3: TGTGCCAGCAGCACCGGGACTAGCGGACAAGAGACCCAGTACTTC.

The chain combines TRBV28 with TRBJ2-7, with 9 positions matching TRBD2. The CDR3 runs 16 residues. With 5 bases clipped from V and 0 bases from J, the junction kept 8 bases outside the gene matches. Germline V gene lookup returns CDR1 MDHEN and CDR2 SYDVKM. The CDR3 loop is CASSRRLAASSYEQYF. CDR3 bases: TGTGCCAGCAGTCGACGACTAGCGGCCTCCTCCTACGAGCAGTACTTC.

This chain connects TRBV18 to TRBJ1-1; D remains ambiguous. The CDR3 totals 14 residues. Trimming left V 6 bases short and J 0 bases short, with 11 bases between. From germline, CDR1 is KGHSH and CDR2 LQKENI. The CDR3 DNA sequence: TGTGCCAGCTCTCCCGGTGGTCTGAACACTGAAGCTTTCTTT. Translated: CASSPGGLNTEAFF.

This clone was observed a single time. The genes are TRBV6-6 and TRBJ1-5; 9 bases match TRBD1. Germline loops: CDR1 MNHNY, CDR2 SVGAGI (reference sequence). With V trimmed by 5 bases and J by 6 bases, 11 bases remained unmatched. CDR3 length: 16 amino acids. The CDR3 DNA sequence: TGTGCCAGCAGTGGCCCACGGGACAGGGCGGGTCAGCCCCAGCATTTT. Its translation is CASSGPRDRAGQPQHF.

CDR3 bases: TGTGCCACCAGCAGAGTCATAGCGGGAGGGCAAGAGACCCAGTACTTC. As protein: CATSRVIAGGQETQYF. The chain combines TRBV15 with TRBJ2-5; the match to TRBD2 covers 11 bases. The CDR3 runs to 16 residues. V shed 1 base, J shed 2 bases, and the junction held 3 bases outside the gene matches. Germline assignment: CDR1 LNHNV and CDR2 YYDKDF (reference sequence).

The gene calls are TRBV27 and TRBJ2-7, with D possibly being TRBD2 (5 bases). V was clipped by 6 bases and J by 7 bases, with 19 bases between them. The CDR3 has 14 residues. Germline assignment: CDR1 MNHEY and CDR2 SMNVEV (reference sequence). CDR3 bases: TGTGCCAGCAGGCGCGACGGGATCCTACGTGAGCAGTACTTC. It is translated as CASRRDGILREQYF.

The chain employs TRBV25-1 and TRBJ2-3; no firm D call. The CDR3 covers 13 residues. Germline V gene lookup returns CDR1 MGHDK and CDR2 SYGVNS. Between the trimmed V and J ends, which lost 2 bases and 6 bases, there was a span of 9 bases. In DNA, the CDR3 is TGTGCCAGCAGTGAAATACACATGGATACGCAGTATTTT. Amino acids: CASSEIHMDTQYF.

The chain joins TRBV6-1 to TRBJ1-4, with TRBD1 as a possible D gene (5 bases). The CDR3 totals 13 residues. Germline CDR1 MNHNS, CDR2 SASEGT. V gave up 10 bases and J gave up 6 bases, with 15 bases separating them. CDR3 nucleotides: TGTGCCATCGCTTTCGGGGGGGATGAAAAACTGTTTTTT. It yields the protein CAIAFGGDEKLFF.

About this clone: This CDR3 is also generated by other DNA sequences in the sample. V gene TRBV30 combines with J gene TRBJ2-5; D is perhaps TRBD2 (6 bases). Trimming removed 2 bases from V and 7 bases from J, with 14 bases in between. This CDR3 comprises 13 residues. Per germline, CDR1 GTSNPN and CDR2 SVGIG (reference sequence). As DNA, the CDR3 is TGTGCCTGGAGTCGACTAGGTAGTGGGACCCAGTACTTC. This gives the protein CAWSRLGSGTQYF.

This clone was seen once. The chain joins TRBV11-2 to TRBJ2-3; D not resolved. The CDR3 totals 17 residues. V lost 1 base to trimming and J lost 2 bases, with 16 bases between them. Per the germline V gene, CDR1 is SGHAT and CDR2 is FQNNGV. CDR3 sequence (DNA): TGTGCCAGCAGCTTAGTAGGTGGCGGTTCTAACACAGATACGCAGTATTTT. It codes for CASSLVGGGSNTDTQYF.

The chain uses TRBV6-1 and TRBJ2-1; D is unresolved. This CDR3 is 13 amino acids long. Germline CDR1 is MNHNS and CDR2 is SASEGT. V lost 2 bases and J lost 9, with 11 bases in between. Here the CDR3 reads CASSEQVYGEQFF. The CDR3 nucleotides are TGTGCCAGCAGTGAACAGGTTTATGGTGAGCAGTTCTTC.

The V and J genes are TRBV9 and TRBJ2-2; D not certain. V gave up 0 bases and J gave up 4 bases, with 10 bases separating them. Per germline, CDR1 SGDLS and CDR2 YYNGEE. This CDR3 has 15 residues. Here the CDR3 DNA reads TGTGCCAGCAGCGTAGGAGGAGCCCTCACCGGGGAGCTGTTTTTT. This sequence encodes CASSVGGALTGELFF.

The V gene is TRBV18, the J gene TRBJ2-2; D is possibly TRBD1 (6 bases). Germline V gives CDR1 KGHSH, CDR2 LQKENI. This CDR3 has 15 residues. V was pared by 4 bases and J by 3 bases, with 12 bases between. The CDR3 DNA reads as TGTGCCAGCTCACTTTGGGGGCCAGACACCGGGGAGCTGTTTTTT. This gives the protein CASSLWGPDTGELFF.

The chain is built from TRBV10-2 and TRBJ2-7; 7 bases line up with TRBD1. Germline V gene data show CDR1 as WSHSY and CDR2 as SAAADI. The CDR3 spans 14 residues. V trimming: 4 bases; J trimming: 2 bases; junction bases outside the gene matches: 5. The CDR3 region is CASSGQGETYEQYF. CDR3 in DNA: TGCGCCAGCAGTGGACAGGGCGAAACCTACGAGCAGTACTTC.

The CDR3 DNA reads as TGCGCCAGCAGCTTGTCTCCAGGGAACTACGAGCAGTACTTC. Its translation: CASSLSPGNYEQYF. The chain carries TRBV5-1 and TRBJ2-7; D is perhaps TRBD1 (5 bases). The CDR3 consists of 14 residues. CDR1 and CDR2 from the germline V gene are SGHRS and YFSETQ. The germline V and J ends were trimmed by 1 base and 3 bases, with 11 bases remaining between them.

The genes are TRBV18 and TRBJ2-1, with TRBD2 matching over 9 bases. The CDR3 spans 14 residues. Germline CDR1 KGHSH, CDR2 LQKENI. Trimming removed 5 bases from V and 2 bases from J; junction bases left unmatched: 1. CDR3 nucleotides: TGTGCCAGCTCAAGCGGGGGGACCTACAATGAGCAGTTCTTC. Amino acid sequence: CASSSGGTYNEQFF.

The CDR3 sequence is CASSEGGLPYEQYF. The CDR3 coding sequence is TGTGCCAGCAGTGAAGGGGGCCTCCCCTACGAGCAGTACTTC. The chain employs TRBV25-1 and TRBJ2-7, with D perhaps TRBD1 (6 bases). Germline CDR1 and CDR2: MGHDK and SYGVNS. The V end was cut by 2 bases, the J end by 2 bases, with 10 bases between. The CDR3 covers 14 residues.

J is TRBJ2-1 and V is TRBV7-9; D might be TRBD2 (6 bases). There are 14 residues in the CDR3. Per the germline V gene, CDR1 is SEHNR and CDR2 is FQNEAQ (reference sequence). Trimming removed 0 bases from V and 5 bases from J, with 8 bases in between. The CDR3 bases are TGTGCCAGCAGCTTAGCGGGAGGCGACAATGAGCAGTTCTTC. Translation gives CASSLAGGDNEQFF.

The CDR3: CASSEIGRNTGELFF. The CDR3 region has the DNA TGTGCCAGCAGTGAAATTGGGAGGAACACCGGGGAGCTGTTTTTT. The rearrangement uses TRBV2 and TRBJ2-2, with a weak D call TRBD2 (5 bases). The V gene lost 2 bases and the J gene lost 1 base, with 8 bases spanning the gap. The CDR3 is 15 residues long. Per the germline V gene, CDR1 is SNHLY and CDR2 is FYNNEI. Looking up the rest from reference TRBV2 and TRBJ2-2 gives the full variable domain: EPEVTQTPSHQVTQMGQEVILRCVPISNHLYFYWYRQILGQKVEFLVSFYNNEISEKSEIFDDQFSVERPDGSNFTLKIRSTKLEDSAMYFCASSEIGRNTGELFFGEGSRLTVL.

The gene calls are TRBV18 and TRBJ2-2, with 7 bases matching TRBD2. Looked up from germline, CDR1 is KGHSH and CDR2 is LQKENI. This CDR3 has 13 residues. J gave up 3 bases and V 7 bases, and 2 bases lay outside the gene matches. CDR3 region: CASWGLHTGELFF. CDR3 nucleotide sequence: TGTGCCAGCTGGGGACTACACACCGGGGAGCTGTTTTTT. The full variable domain, with the rest looked up from reference TRBV18 and TRBJ2-2, is NAGVMQNPRHLVRRRGQEARLRCSPMKGHSHVYWYRQLPEEGLKFMVYLQKENIIDESGMPKERFSAEFPKEGPSILRIQQVVRGDSAAYFCASWGLHTGELFFGEGSRLTVL.

V and J are TRBV9 and TRBJ2-7; D possibly corresponds to TRBD2 (5 bases). The CDR3 loop spans 14 amino acids. Germline CDR1 SGDLS, CDR2 YYNGEE. V was cut by 4 bases and J by 6 bases, with 17 bases left in between. The CDR3 spells CASSPLSEESEQYF. In DNA form, the CDR3 reads TGTGCCAGCAGCCCACTATCGGAGGAATCCGAGCAGTACTTC.

V and J are TRBV5-4 and TRBJ2-5; the match to TRBD2 covers 8 bases. The CDR3 extends over 15 amino acids. Trimming at V came to 5 bases and at J to 5 bases, leaving 11 bases not matched to a gene. Germline V gene lookup returns CDR1 SGHNT and CDR2 YYREEE (reference sequence). The chain's CDR3 is CASRSGRAEEETQYF. The DNA for the CDR3 is TGTGCCAGCAGATCCGGGAGGGCGGAGGAGGAGACCCAGTACTTC.

This clone occurred a few times. The chain is built from TRBV27 and TRBJ1-5; no firm D call. Trimming took off 3 bases at V and 4 bases at J, with 10 bases between the two ends. This CDR3 has 14 residues. The germline V gene has CDR1 MNHEY and CDR2 SMNVEV (reference sequence). The chain's CDR3 is CASSFSGGNQPQHF. CDR3 in DNA: TGTGCCAGCAGTTTTTCCGGAGGGAATCAGCCCCAGCATTTT.

V and J are TRBV10-3 and TRBJ2-5, with 10 bases lining up with TRBD1. The junction had 6 bases not matched to a gene; V was cut back by 4 bases and J by 4 bases. The germline V gene has CDR1 ENHRY and CDR2 SYGVKD. The CDR3 sequence is 15 residues long. The CDR3 nucleotides are TGTGCCATCAGTGGGGGGACAGGGGTCGCAGAGACCCAGTACTTC. Translated, it gives CAISGGTGVAETQYF.

V is TRBV6-5 and J is TRBJ2-7; D is uncertain. Germline V lookup: CDR1 MNHEY, CDR2 SVGAGI. Trimming shortened V by 3 bases and J by 6 bases, and 18 bases separated the two germline ends. The CDR3 extends over 15 amino acids. In DNA, the CDR3 is TGTGCCAGCAGTTATTCACCTCCCCCGAGCGCCGAGCAGTACTTC. Residues: CASSYSPPPSAEQYF.

This chain connects TRBV2 to TRBJ1-2, with D maybe TRBD1 (6 bases). This CDR3 contains 12 residues. Trimming took off 6 bases at V and 5 bases at J, with 10 bases between the two ends. Germline-derived CDR1 and CDR2 are SNHLY and FYNNEI. CDR3 in DNA: TGTGCCAGCAGCCGGACAGTTTATGGCTACACCTTC. Translating gives CASSRTVYGYTF.

The chain joins TRBV10-3 to TRBJ2-7; 8 bases agree with TRBD2. Germline CDR1 and CDR2: ENHRY and SYGVKD. V lost 3 bases to trimming and J lost 2 bases; unmatched junction nucleotides: 9. This CDR3 contains 16 residues. CDR3 sequence reads: CAISDPTGTSTYEQYF. CDR3 DNA sequence: TGTGCCATCAGTGATCCGACTGGGACTAGTACCTACGAGCAGTACTTC.

This clone occurred once. The rearrangement joins TRBV28 to TRBJ1-4; D unresolved. V lost 7 bases and J lost 3, with 15 bases in between. The germline V gene encodes CDR1 MDHEN and CDR2 SYDVKM. CDR3 length equals 15 residues. Written as DNA, the CDR3 is TGTGCCAGCAATGCTCGGGGTGAGGCTAATGAAAAACTGTTTTTT. It encodes CASNARGEANEKLFF.